A selection of T cell receptor beta chains follows, all from one sample in a study of spatial heterogeneity in lung cancer. Via MiXCR, TCRdb re-called the 5' RACE reads, giving one row per CDR3 protein. The sample yields some 47,000 distinct CDR3 sequences, less than 9% seen once. This material consisted of PBMCs, taken at surgery. Every receptor here comes from a female donor with early-stage non-small cell lung cancer. The CDR3 runs from the conserved cysteine through the conserved F or W. The D gene is left open where the match is weak. The size entry is marked missing in some rows and otherwise reads once, few, many or a size class.

v_call	d_call	j_call	clone_size	cdr3_aa	cdr3_nt
TRBV7-2	NA	TRBJ2-3	many	CASSLGGTDTQYF	TGTGCCAGCAGTTTAGGCGGCACAGATACGCAGTATTTT
TRBV27	TRBD2	TRBJ2-3	NA	CASSWVAGGDTQYF	TGTGCCAGCAGTTGGGTAGCGGGGGGAGATACGCAGTATTTT
TRBV29-1	NA	TRBJ1-2	NA	CSVDSWNYGYTF	TGCAGCGTTGACTCCTGGAACTATGGCTACACCTTC
TRBV14	NA	TRBJ2-5	many	CASSQDPRTQYF	TGTGCCAGCAGCCAAGACCCACGGACCCAGTACTTC
TRBV2	NA	TRBJ1-5	few	CASSSLDGDQPQHF	TGTGCCAGCAGCTCACTAGACGGGGACCAGCCCCAGCATTTT
TRBV11-3	TRBD1	TRBJ2-1	few	CASSGKDRGMDNEQFF	TGTGCCAGCAGCGGAAAGGACAGGGGGATGGACAATGAGCAGTTCTTC
TRBV7-9	NA	TRBJ2-1	many	CASSTGQSSYNEQFF	TGTGCCAGCAGCACTGGACAGAGCTCCTACAATGAGCAGTTCTTC
TRBV6-5	TRBD1	TRBJ2-1	many	CASSYSMQGTGAPSSYNEQFF	TGTGCCAGCAGTTACTCTATGCAAGGGACAGGGGCGCCGAGCTCCTACAATGAGCAGTTCTTC
TRBV20-1	NA	TRBJ2-7	many	CSASPGPSYEQYF	TGCAGTGCTAGTCCGGGACCTTCCTACGAGCAGTACTTC
TRBV3-1	TRBD2	TRBJ2-3	few	CASSQDISGGDTQYF	TGTGCCAGCAGCCAAGATATTAGCGGGGGAGATACGCAGTATTTT
TRBV29-1	NA	TRBJ1-4	many	CSVEERTREKLFF	TGCAGCGTTGAAGAGCGGACCCGGGAAAAACTGTTTTTT
TRBV6-5	NA	TRBJ1-2	NA	CASSYSGAGAYGYTF	TGTGCCAGCAGTTACTCGGGCGCAGGGGCCTATGGCTACACCTTC
TRBV20-1	NA	TRBJ1-6	NA	CSAPDTYNSPLHF	TGCAGTGCACCGGACACCTATAATTCACCCCTCCACTTT
TRBV6-5	NA	TRBJ1-5	NA	CASSYWQGNQPQHF	TGTGCCAGCAGTTACTGGCAGGGGAATCAGCCCCAGCATTTT
TRBV7-2	NA	TRBJ2-5	few	CASSAQETQYF	TGTGCCAGCAGCGCACAAGAGACCCAGTACTTC
TRBV7-9	TRBD2	TRBJ2-5	NA	CASSSLAGSQETQYF	TGTGCCAGCAGCTCCCTAGCGGGGTCTCAAGAGACCCAGTACTTC
TRBV5-6	NA	TRBJ2-5	many	CASNSLDRTQETQYF	TGTGCCAGCAACTCTTTGGACAGAACCCAAGAGACCCAGTACTTC
TRBV19	NA	TRBJ2-6	few	CASSIHGSGANVLTF	TGTGCCAGTAGTATACACGGGTCCGGGGCCAACGTCCTGACTTTC
TRBV12-3/TRBV12-4	NA	TRBJ1-2	many	CASSRVNKFNYGYTF	TGTGCCAGCAGTCGGGTTAACAAGTTTAACTATGGCTACACCTTC
TRBV7-9	NA	TRBJ1-1	many	CASSPQGRGEAFF	TGTGCCAGCAGCCCGCAGGGGCGCGGAGAAGCTTTCTTT
TRBV7-2	TRBD2	TRBJ2-1	few	CASSLMGGGGHEQFF	TGTGCCAGCAGCTTAATGGGCGGGGGGGGCCATGAGCAGTTCTTC
TRBV12-3/TRBV12-4	TRBD1	TRBJ2-1	many	CASSGGTGNNEQFF	TGTGCCAGCAGTGGGGGGACAGGGAACAATGAGCAGTTCTTC
TRBV20-1	NA	TRBJ2-2	many	CSARAARANTGELFF	TGCAGTGCTAGAGCGGCCAGGGCGAACACCGGGGAGCTGTTTTTT
TRBV2	NA	TRBJ2-3	many	CALWRPVTDTQYF	TGTGCCCTCTGGAGGCCGGTCACAGATACGCAGTATTTT
TRBV20-1	NA	TRBJ2-2	many	CSAIWGVNTGELFF	TGCAGTGCTATTTGGGGGGTCAACACCGGGGAGCTGTTTTTT
TRBV12-3/TRBV12-4	TRBD2	TRBJ2-5	NA	CASSLEGLAGETQYF	TGTGCCAGCAGTTTGGAGGGACTAGCCGGAGAGACCCAGTACTTC
TRBV4-2	NA	TRBJ2-5	NA	CASSLQRPETQYF	TGTGCCAGCAGCTTACAAAGACCAGAGACCCAGTACTTC
TRBV29-1	TRBD1	TRBJ2-1	NA	CSGGQGYGNEQFF	TGCAGCGGGGGACAGGGTTACGGCAATGAGCAGTTCTTC
TRBV19	NA	TRBJ1-6	few	CASSGTQMNSPLHF	TGTGCCAGTAGTGGTACCCAAATGAATTCACCCCTCCACTTT
TRBV15	NA	TRBJ2-7	few	CATRKDRAAGEQYF	TGTGCCACCAGAAAGGACCGCGCCGCGGGGGAGCAGTACTTC
TRBV30	TRBD1	TRBJ2-7	few	CAWSPPGQGRHEQYF	TGTGCCTGGAGCCCCCCCGGACAGGGGCGTCACGAGCAGTACTTC
TRBV7-2	NA	TRBJ1-5	many	CASSSARSNQPQHF	TGTGCCAGCAGCTCAGCGCGGAGCAATCAGCCCCAGCATTTT
TRBV14	TRBD1	TRBJ1-1	many	CASSQVQGLMNTEAFF	TGTGCCAGCAGCCAAGTACAGGGGCTGATGAACACTGAAGCTTTCTTT
TRBV4-3	NA	TRBJ1-4	NA	CASSQNRGEKLFF	TGCGCCAGCAGTCAAAATCGGGGGGAAAAACTGTTTTTT
TRBV12-3/TRBV12-4	NA	TRBJ1-2	NA	CASSSTAFTLYGYTF	TGTGCCAGCAGTTCTACAGCCTTTACCCTCTATGGCTACACCTTC
TRBV5-1	TRBD1	TRBJ2-7	many	CASSFSGTGNEQYF	TGCGCCAGCAGCTTCTCCGGGACAGGGAACGAGCAGTACTTC
TRBV7-9	TRBD2	TRBJ2-5	few	CASSHISGRGEETQYF	TGTGCCAGCAGCCACATTTCTGGGAGGGGAGAAGAGACCCAGTACTTC
TRBV5-1	TRBD1	TRBJ2-7	many	CASSQGQRPVEQYF	TGCGCCAGCAGCCAGGGACAGCGGCCAGTCGAGCAGTACTTC
TRBV7-2	NA	TRBJ1-2	NA	CASSLDPGYTF	TGTGCCAGCAGCTTGGATCCTGGCTACACCTTC
TRBV18	NA	TRBJ1-2	few	CASSPPSSPGQLYGYTF	TGTGCCAGCTCACCACCATCGTCGCCCGGACAGCTCTATGGCTACACCTTC
TRBV5-1	TRBD1	TRBJ1-1	NA	CASSSTGLNTEAFF	TGCGCCAGCAGCTCGACAGGGTTGAACACTGAAGCTTTCTTT
TRBV5-1	NA	TRBJ2-1	NA	CASSKEGFSYNEQFF	TGCGCCAGCAGCAAAGAGGGATTCTCCTACAATGAGCAGTTCTTC
TRBV7-2	TRBD1	TRBJ2-5	few	CASSARLRGPLEAQYF	TGTGCCAGCAGCGCGAGGCTAAGGGGGCCGCTTGAGGCCCAGTACTTC
TRBV15	NA	TRBJ2-3	many	CATSRVSTDTQYF	TGTGCCACCAGCAGGGTGTCCACAGATACGCAGTATTTT
TRBV16	NA	TRBJ2-5	many	CASSQATETQYF	TGTGCCAGCAGCCAAGCGACAGAGACCCAGTACTTC
TRBV29-1	TRBD1	TRBJ1-3	many	CSVAGTGSSGNTIYF	TGCAGCGTTGCCGGGACAGGGAGCTCTGGAAACACCATATATTTT